The next 32 T cell receptor beta chains were all read from a single sample in a study of regulatory T cells in long-lasting Graves disease. The time point is: persistent/refractory GD, antithyroid drugs over 5 years with positive TRAb. Scientists built the TCR library using RNA that was extracted from PBMCs. Both iRepertoire HTBI primers and Arm-PCR of CDR3 regions were used to build the TCR beta libraries. One entry per CDR3 protein, called by TCRdb with MiXCR from the multiplex PCR reads. This sample has hundreds of thousands of distinct CDR3 sequences, with around 20% found just once. Sequenced here: peripheral blood mononuclear cells (PBMCs), sampled when the disease was refractory, from a patient treated with antithyroid drugs. Every receptor here comes from a female donor with Graves disease.

This clonotype was picked up many times. J is TRBJ1-1 and V is TRBV6-2 or TRBV6-3; possible D gene TRBD1, 5 bases. This CDR3 region has 15 residues. Germline CDR1 MNHEY, CDR2 SVGEGT. V lost 6 bases and J 0 bases, leaving 14 bases between the germline ends. The DNA of the CDR3 is TGTGCCAGCAGCGAGACAGTCTCTATGAACACTGAAGCTTTCTTT. It is translated as CASSETVSMNTEAFF.

The genes are TRBV7-2 and TRBJ1-6; D not resolved. CDR1 and CDR2 from the germline V gene are SGHTA and FQGNSA. The CDR3 covers 14 residues. V was pared by 5 bases and J by 4 bases, with 9 bases between. The CDR3 DNA reads TGTGCCAGCAGCCCGCGTCTTTATAATTCACCCCTCCACTTT. Translation: CASSPRLYNSPLHF.

This clonotype was seen ten or more times. The chain uses TRBV7-9 and TRBJ2-5, with 7 bases lining up with TRBD1. The CDR3 is 16 amino acids. Per the germline V gene, CDR1 is SEHNR and CDR2 is FQNEAQ (reference sequence). Trimming removed 4 bases from V and 5 bases from J; junction bases left unmatched: 13. The CDR3 protein is CASSSSTGVEEETQYF. The CDR3 nucleotides read TGTGCCAGCAGCTCTTCTACAGGGGTTGAAGAGGAGACCCAGTACTTC. Full variable domain (remainder filled in from reference TRBV7-9 and TRBJ2-5): DTGVSQNPRHKITKRGQNVTFRCDPISEHNRLYWYRQTLGQGPEFLTYFQNEAQLEKSRLLSDRFSAERPKGSFSTLEIQRTEQGDSAMYLCASSSSTGVEEETQYFGPGTRLLVL.

The rearrangement joins TRBV7-2 to TRBJ2-7, with D perhaps TRBD1 (8 bases). CDR1 is SGHTA and CDR2 is FQGNSA in the germline V gene. CDR3 length: 14 amino acids. V shed 5 bases and J shed 3 bases, with 14 bases lying between them. Written as DNA, the CDR3 is TGTGCCAGCAGCCCACAGGGGGGGGGCTACGAGCAGTACTTC. It codes for CASSPQGGGYEQYF.

Concerning this clonotype: This clone may be a read error of a much larger clone one base away. The J gene is TRBJ1-4, the V gene TRBV12-3 or TRBV12-4; D is unclear. The CDR3 consists of 11 residues. The CDR3 region has the DNA TGTGCCAGCAGCCTTGTTGGAAAAGTGTTTTTT. Encoded protein: CASSLVGKVFF.

Many counts were recorded for this clonotype. This chain uses TRBV20-1 with TRBJ1-2; D is undetermined. The CDR3 contains 13 residues. Trimming removed 1 base at V and 7 bases at J, with 13 bases between. CDR1 and CDR2 (germline): DFQATT, SNEGSKA (reference sequence). CDR3 nucleotides: TGCAGTGCTAGAGGGACTCCACTCGGTGGCTACACCTTC. Translated, it gives CSARGTPLGGYTF.

This sequence joins TRBV20-1 and TRBJ1-5; D gene uncertain. This CDR3 has 12 residues. V was cut by 6 bases and J by 4 bases, with 10 bases left in between. Germline values: CDR1 DFQATT, CDR2 SNEGSKA (reference sequence). CDR3 in amino acids: CSAGRLNQPQHF. CDR3 sequence (DNA): TGCAGTGCCGGGAGGTTGAATCAGCCCCAGCATTTT.

This clonotype was recorded many times. The V and J genes are TRBV10-3 and TRBJ2-5; D is uncertain. Germline-derived CDR1 and CDR2 are ENHRY and SYGVKD. V was shortened by 3 bases and J by 1 base, with 6 bases between the two germline ends. The CDR3 totals 13 residues. The CDR3 nucleotides read TGTGCCATCAGTGACGGCGTCCAAGAGACCCAGTACTTC. Translating it yields CAISDGVQETQYF.

This clonotype was counted at least ten times. The rearrangement uses TRBV24-1 and TRBJ1-2, with unresolved D. Germline CDR1 reads KGHDR; CDR2 reads SFDVKD. The CDR3 length is 13 residues. Trimming cost V 2 bases and J 1 base, with 4 bases left between them. The CDR3 spells CATSDYNNYGYTF. CDR3 nucleotide sequence: TGTGCCACCAGTGATTATAATAACTATGGCTACACCTTC.

The chain recombines TRBV28 with TRBJ2-3; D may be TRBD2 (5 bases). CDR1 MDHEN and CDR2 SYDVKM come from the germline V gene. This CDR3 region has 12 residues. Trimming left V 5 bases short and J 7 bases short, with 10 bases between. The CDR3 sequence: CASSGTGNTQYF. The DNA of the CDR3 is TGTGCCAGCAGTGGCACCGGGAATACGCAGTATTTT. The full variable domain, rest sourced from reference TRBV28 and TRBJ2-3, is DVKVTQSSRYLVKRTGEKVFLECVQDMDHENMFWYRQDPGLGLRLIYFSYDVKMKEKGDIPEGYSVSREKKERFSLILESASTNQTSMYLCASSGTGNTQYFGPGTRLTVL.

J is TRBJ2-2 and V is TRBV5-1; 8 bases are shared with TRBD1. Germline lookup yields CDR1 SGHRS and CDR2 YFSETQ. This CDR3 region has 17 residues. V lost 0 bases, J lost 5 bases, and 9 bases stayed unmatched. Here the CDR3 reads CASSLARGLERTGELFF. CDR3 in DNA: TGCGCCAGCAGCTTGGCCAGGGGGCTCGAGAGGACCGGGGAGCTGTTTTTT.

V gene TRBV5-5 combines with J gene TRBJ2-7, with 13 bases that match TRBD2. Trimming removed 4 bases from V and 7 bases from J; junction bases left unmatched: 5. The CDR3 length is 14 residues. Germline values: CDR1 SGHKS, CDR2 YYEKEE (reference sequence). The chain's CDR3 is CASSLGLAGSEQYF. DNA of the CDR3: TGTGCCAGCAGCCTGGGACTAGCGGGATCAGAGCAGTACTTC. Based on the CDR3 plus reference TRBV5-5 and TRBJ2-7, the full variable domain is DAGVTQSPTHLIKTRGQQVTLRCSPISGHKSVSWYQQVLGQGPQFIFQYYEKEERGRGNFPDRFSARQFPNYSSELNVNALLLGDSALYLCASSLGLAGSEQYFGPGTRLTVT.

This chain uses TRBV7-2 with TRBJ2-1, with TRBD1 as a possible D gene (6 bases). CDR3 length: 15 amino acids. V lost 2 bases to trimming and J lost 9 bases, with 17 bases between them. CDR1 and CDR2 from the germline V gene are SGHTA and FQGNSA. CDR3 sequence (DNA): TGTGCCAGCAGCTTAAGGGGGTCTGTTTACGCTGAGCAGTTCTTC. This sequence encodes CASSLRGSVYAEQFF.

Ten or more counts support this clonotype. The chain is built from TRBV28 and TRBJ2-7; D unresolved. The CDR3 sequence is 14 residues long. With 3 bases removed from V and 5 bases from J, the gap between germline ends came to 14 bases. Germline V lookup: CDR1 MDHEN, CDR2 SYDVKM. CDR3 in amino acids: CASSFWTARDEQYF. The CDR3 nucleotides are TGTGCCAGCAGTTTTTGGACGGCCCGGGACGAGCAGTACTTC. The whole variable domain, remainder taken from reference TRBV28 and TRBJ2-7, is DVKVTQSSRYLVKRTGEKVFLECVQDMDHENMFWYRQDPGLGLRLIYFSYDVKMKEKGDIPEGYSVSREKKERFSLILESASTNQTSMYLCASSFWTARDEQYFGPGTRLTVT.

This clonotype showed up just a few times. V gene TRBV6-1 combines with J gene TRBJ2-7, with a possible D match to TRBD1 (6 bases). CDR3 size: 14 residues. Per the germline V gene, CDR1 is MNHNS and CDR2 is SASEGT. Trimming pared 5 bases from V and 6 bases from J, leaving 17 bases between. The CDR3 here is CASSPWGTTGEQYF. In DNA form, the CDR3 reads TGTGCCAGCAGTCCCTGGGGGACAACGGGCGAGCAGTACTTC.

This clonotype was detected many times. The rearrangement joins TRBV18 to TRBJ2-5; TRBD1 is a possible D gene (5 bases). This CDR3 has 13 residues. V gave up 4 bases and J gave up 1 base, with 7 bases separating them. Germline CDR1 and CDR2: KGHSH and LQKENI. The CDR3, as DNA: TGTGCCAGCTCACAGACAGCCCAAGAGACCCAGTACTTC. Residues: CASSQTAQETQYF.

This clonotype was observed a few times. The chain recombines TRBV27 with TRBJ2-7; the D gene is possibly TRBD1 (5 bases). Germline values: CDR1 MNHEY, CDR2 SMNVEV (reference sequence). The CDR3 has 14 amino acids. The V gene lost 2 bases and the J gene lost 7 bases, with 15 bases spanning the gap. This CDR3 is CASSLGGAPREQYF. CDR3 sequence (DNA): TGTGCCAGCAGTTTAGGTGGGGCCCCTAGGGAGCAGTACTTC.

In its sample, this clonotype was seen a few times. The chain recombines TRBV4-3 with TRBJ2-7; TRBD1 matches at 9 bases. The germline V gene encodes CDR1 LGHNA and CDR2 YSLEER. There are 14 residues in the CDR3. V lost 3 bases and J lost 2; bases outside the gene matches: 2. CDR3 DNA sequence: TGCGCCAGCAGCCAGGACAGGGGAGCCTACGAGCAGTACTTC. Translated, it gives CASSQDRGAYEQYF.

This rearrangement joins TRBV19 to TRBJ2-2, with TRBD2 matching 12 bases. J lost 6 bases, V lost 7 bases, and 18 bases had no gene match. The germline CDR1 and CDR2 sequences are LNHDA and SQIVND (reference sequence). The CDR3 sequence is 19 residues long. CDR3 in amino acids: CASTTSTSGSWLWAGELFF. The CDR3 DNA is TGTGCCAGTACCACTTCGACTAGCGGGAGCTGGTTGTGGGCCGGGGAGCTGTTTTTT.

By share, this clonotype ranks as medium-sized (0.01 to 0.1%). The V gene is TRBV28, the J gene TRBJ2-1; the D is unclear. Trimming pared 6 bases from V and 2 bases from J, leaving 2 bases between. The CDR3 length is 11 residues. CDR1 and CDR2 from the germline V gene are MDHEN and SYDVKM. The CDR3, as DNA: TGTGCCAGCAGCCCCTACAATGAGCAGTTCTTC. Residues: CASSPYNEQFF.

This clonotype was seen at least ten times. This chain links TRBV20-1 with TRBJ2-7; 7 bases match TRBD1. The CDR3 has 14 amino acids. V was pared by 2 bases and J by 0 bases, with 4 bases of the junction left unmatched. Per the germline V gene, CDR1 is DFQATT and CDR2 is SNEGSKA (reference sequence). The CDR3 protein is CSARTYRGSYEQYF. CDR3 coding DNA: TGCAGTGCTAGAACATACAGGGGCTCCTACGAGCAGTACTTC.

This clonotype was counted between two and nine times. The chain employs TRBV20-1 and TRBJ2-1, with 9 bases aligning to TRBD2. Trimming at V came to 6 bases and at J to 0 bases, leaving 6 bases not matched to a gene. Germline V lookup: CDR1 DFQATT, CDR2 SNEGSKA (reference sequence). The CDR3 consists of 15 residues. This CDR3 is CSAYLSGSSYNEQFF. DNA for the CDR3: TGCAGTGCCTACCTTAGCGGGAGCTCCTACAATGAGCAGTTCTTC.

The sample holds many counts of this clonotype. The CDR3 loop reads CASSLGPGQGNTEAFF. CDR3 bases: TGTGCCAGCAGCTTAGGCCCGGGACAGGGGAACACTGAAGCTTTCTTT. V is TRBV7-2 and J is TRBJ1-1; 9 bases are a match to TRBD1. This CDR3 has 16 residues. J gave up 1 base and V 1 base, and 4 bases lay outside the gene matches. The germline V gene encodes CDR1 SGHTA and CDR2 FQGNSA.

There are many counts of this clonotype. V is TRBV2 and J is TRBJ2-5; D not resolved. The V gene's germline CDR1 is SNHLY and CDR2 FYNNEI. The CDR3 spans 14 residues. Trimming left V 4 bases short and J 2 bases short, with 11 bases between. CDR3 sequence reads: CASSGLDGQETQYF. CDR3 nucleotide sequence: TGTGCCAGCAGTGGGTTGGACGGACAAGAGACCCAGTACTTC.

The V and J genes are TRBV15 and TRBJ1-5; TRBD1 is a possible D gene (6 bases). V lost 0 bases to trimming and J lost 3 bases, with 9 bases between them. The germline V gene has CDR1 LNHNV and CDR2 YYDKDF (reference sequence). This CDR3 comprises 15 residues. CDR3 amino acids: CATSRDYRDNQPQHF. CDR3 in DNA: TGTGCCACCAGCAGAGATTACAGGGACAATCAGCCCCAGCATTTT. The variable domain in full, with the rest retrieved from reference TRBV15 and TRBJ1-5, is DAMVIQNPRYQVTQFGKPVTLSCSQTLNHNVMYWYQQKSSQAPKLLFHYYDKDFNNEADTPDNFQSRRPNTSFCFLDIRSPGLGDTAMYLCATSRDYRDNQPQHFGDGTRLSIL.

Details on this clonotype: This may arise from a read error, as a much more abundant clone is one base away. This chain uses TRBV6-1 with TRBJ2-7; the D gene is possibly TRBD1 (5 bases). The CDR3 spans 15 residues. CDR1 is MNHNS, CDR2 SASEGT, per germline. The CDR3 protein is CVSSEWGQGSYEQYF. The DNA of the CDR3 is TGTGTCAGCAGTGAATGGGGCCAGGGATCCTACGAGCAGTACTTC.

This clonotype was recorded many times. The J gene is TRBJ1-2, the V gene TRBV10-1; tentative D call: TRBD1 (6 bases). Trimming pared 6 bases from V and 6 bases from J, leaving 14 bases between. Per the germline V gene, CDR1 is WNHNN and CDR2 is SYGVQD (reference sequence). The CDR3 has 13 residues. The CDR3 DNA reads TGCGCCAGCAGGAACCAGGGGTCTGATGGCTACACCTTC. Translated: CASRNQGSDGYTF.

The CDR3 nucleotides read TGTGCCACCAGTGACAGTAGCGGGAGTGGCGATGAGCAGTTCTTC. It encodes CATSDSSGSGDEQFF. The chain links TRBV24-1 to TRBJ2-1; TRBD2 agrees at 9 bases. The CDR3 is 15 amino acids. Germline V gene sequence: CDR1 KGHDR, CDR2 SFDVKD. The V and J ends lost 4 bases and 8 bases, in that order; junction bases with no gene match: 8.

This clonotype was detected many times. V gene TRBV28 combines with J gene TRBJ2-4, with D possibly being TRBD1 (6 bases). V lost 6 bases, J lost 0 bases, and 21 bases lay in between. This CDR3 contains 18 residues. Germline CDR1 is MDHEN and CDR2 is SYDVKM. This CDR3 is CASSQRGKGSGAKNIQYF. The DNA for the CDR3 is TGTGCCAGCAGCCAGAGGGGGAAAGGATCCGGAGCCAAAAACATTCAGTACTTC.

V and J are TRBV30 and TRBJ1-4; D gene uncertain. Deletions cut 5 bases from V and 3 bases from J, with 7 bases between. Per the germline V gene, CDR1 is GTSNPN and CDR2 is SVGIG (reference sequence). There are 12 residues in the CDR3. CDR3 residues: CAWGSANEKLFF. The CDR3 DNA reads TGTGCCTGGGGTTCGGCTAATGAAAAACTGTTTTTT.

This clonotype occurred many times. V and J are TRBV2 and TRBJ1-2; 8 bases map to TRBD1. This CDR3 has 15 amino acids. The V and J ends lost 5 bases and 0 bases, in that order; junction bases with no gene match: 5. CDR1 is SNHLY, CDR2 FYNNEI, per germline. CDR3 protein: CASSTGQGTNYGYTF. CDR3 in DNA: TGTGCCAGCAGTACCGGACAGGGAACTAACTATGGCTACACCTTC.

This clonotype was observed at least ten times. The chain links TRBV15 to TRBJ2-7; 9 bases match TRBD1. The CDR3 has 17 amino acids. Germline V CDR1 and CDR2: LNHNV, YYDKDF (reference sequence). V was pared by 5 bases and J by 2 bases, with 13 bases of the junction left unmatched. DNA of the CDR3: TGTGCCACCAGCTTAAGCCCGGGACAGGGTATCCCCTACGAGCAGTACTTC. It encodes CATSLSPGQGIPYEQYF.